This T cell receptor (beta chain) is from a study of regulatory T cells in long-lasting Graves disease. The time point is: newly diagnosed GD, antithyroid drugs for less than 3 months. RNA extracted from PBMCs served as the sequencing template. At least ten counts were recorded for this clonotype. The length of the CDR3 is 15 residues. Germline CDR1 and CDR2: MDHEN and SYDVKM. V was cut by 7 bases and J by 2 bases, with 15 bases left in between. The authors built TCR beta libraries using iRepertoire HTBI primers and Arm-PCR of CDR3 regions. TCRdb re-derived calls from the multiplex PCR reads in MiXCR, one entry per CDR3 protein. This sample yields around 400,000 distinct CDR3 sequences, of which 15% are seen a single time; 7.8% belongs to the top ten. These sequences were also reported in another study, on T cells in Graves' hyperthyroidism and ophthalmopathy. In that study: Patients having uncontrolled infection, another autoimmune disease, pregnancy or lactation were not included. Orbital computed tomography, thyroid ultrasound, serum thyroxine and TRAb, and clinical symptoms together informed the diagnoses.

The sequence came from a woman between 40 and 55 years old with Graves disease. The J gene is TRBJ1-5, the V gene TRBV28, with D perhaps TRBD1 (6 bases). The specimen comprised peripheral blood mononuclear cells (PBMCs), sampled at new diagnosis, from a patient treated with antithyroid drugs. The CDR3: CASTPTGSGNQPQHF. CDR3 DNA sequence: TGTGCCAGCACCCCCACAGGGTCGGGCAATCAGCCCCAGCATTTT.